Below, 16 T cell receptor beta chains from the same sample are listed, as sequenced in a study of T cell clusters in autoimmune cytopenias. Each sample's input was roughly 250 ng genomic DNA, some 38,000 genome equivalents. Multiplex touch-down PCR amplified TRB using TRB-A and TRB-B pools in one tube. For each CDR3 protein, TCRdb gives one entry from its re-call of the multiplex PCR reads, without DNA. This specimen shows approximately 12,000 distinct CDR3 sequences; the ten leading clones hold 3%. Input material: peripheral blood. These receptors all come from a human donor with an autoimmune cytopenia or autoimmune hepatitis (not recorded which).

The CDR3 here is CASSLTDRRDYGYTF. The rearrangement uses TRBV5-5 and TRBJ1-2; TCRdb returns TRBD1, unconfirmable since there is no DNA. Germline V gene lookup returns CDR1 SGHKS and CDR2 YYEKEE (reference sequence). The CDR3 contains 15 residues.

In terms of frequency, this clonotype is medium-sized. CDR3 sequence reads: CASSIATVNEKLFF. V is TRBV19 and J is TRBJ1-4. This CDR3 region has 14 residues. Germline V CDR1 and CDR2: LNHDA, SQIVND (reference sequence).

Its frequency marks this clonotype as medium-sized. The chain couples TRBV19 to TRBJ2-3. Germline V gene data show CDR1 as LNHDA and CDR2 as SQIVND (reference sequence). The CDR3 loop spans 11 amino acids. This chain's CDR3 is CASSISDTQYF.

The rearrangement uses TRBV11-2 and TRBJ2-2. CDR3 length: 12 residues. Germline values: CDR1 SGHAT, CDR2 FQNNGV. The CDR3 reads CASTWQAGELFF.

The chain employs TRBV10-1 and TRBJ1-2. The CDR3 consists of 13 residues. Per the germline V gene, CDR1 is WNHNN and CDR2 is SYGVQD (reference sequence). The CDR3 spells CASSIDTSYGYTF.

This chain links TRBV19 with TRBJ2-1; TCRdb indicates TRBD1, and absent DNA this call remains unverified. This CDR3 spans 16 amino acids. Germline V lookup: CDR1 LNHDA, CDR2 SQIVND (reference sequence). The CDR3 sequence is CASSKIWSQLGNEQFF.

This chain uses TRBV7-2 with TRBJ1-2; TCRdb reports TRBD1, a call that lacks DNA to check it against. The CDR3 loop spans 13 amino acids. In germline, CDR1 is SGHTA, CDR2 FQGNSA. The CDR3 here is CASSLDSDYGYTF.

The chain links TRBV5-6 to TRBJ1-6. The CDR3 is 14 residues long. CDR1 is SGHDT and CDR2 is YYEEEE in the germline V gene. The CDR3 region is CASSLGPIDSPLHF. Together with reference TRBV5-6 and TRBJ1-6, the CDR3 gives the full variable domain: DAGVTQSPTHLIKTRGQQVTLRCSPKSGHDTVSWYQQALGQGPQFIFQYYEEEERQRGNFPDRFSGHQFPNYSSELNVNALLLGDSALYLCASSLGPIDSPLHFGNGTRLTVT.

CDR3 region: CASSWGDTQYF. V usage is TRBV11-1 and J usage is TRBJ2-3; TCRdb's D call, TRBD1, is unchecked because there is no DNA. Germline CDR1 reads SGHAT; CDR2 reads FQDESV (reference sequence). The CDR3 totals 11 residues.

The genes are TRBV12-3 or TRBV12-4 and TRBJ2-5; lacking DNA, the TRBD2 call made by TCRdb goes unchecked. The CDR3 sequence is 13 residues long. CDR3 region: CASRGTSGETQYF.

The chain has TRBV6-1 and TRBJ2-1; TCRdb picks TRBD2, but there is no DNA to check that call. This CDR3 has 14 amino acids. Germline lookup yields CDR1 MNHNS and CDR2 SASEGT. CDR3: CASSTVATYNEQFF.

The chain carries TRBV6-1 and TRBJ1-4; TCRdb's D gene call, TRBD1, goes unchecked for lack of DNA. This CDR3 has 16 residues. Germline CDR1 and CDR2: MNHNS and SASEGT. Here the CDR3 reads CASSARARATNEKLFF.

By frequency, this clonotype registers medium-sized. The chain combines TRBV19 with TRBJ2-5. Germline assignment: CDR1 LNHDA and CDR2 SQIVND (reference sequence). The length of the CDR3 is 13 residues. CDR3 sequence: CASSLSHQETQYF.

V usage is TRBV6-6 and J usage is TRBJ2-1; TCRdb reports TRBD2, a call that lacks DNA to check it against. The CDR3 spans 13 residues. Germline V gene lookup returns CDR1 MNHNY and CDR2 SVGAGI (reference sequence). The CDR3 loop is CASSYPGRAEQFF.

The chain carries TRBV19 and TRBJ1-1. The CDR3 has 12 residues. Germline lookup yields CDR1 LNHDA and CDR2 SQIVND (reference sequence). CDR3 sequence reads: CASNDPYTEAFF. Complete variable domain (other parts from reference TRBV19 and TRBJ1-1): DGGITQSPKYLFRKEGQNVTLSCEQNLNHDAMYWYRQDPGQGLRLIYYSQIVNDFQKGDIAEGYSVSREKKESFPLTVTSAQKNPTAFYLCASNDPYTEAFFGQGTRLTVV.

V gene TRBV6-2 or TRBV6-3 combines with J gene TRBJ2-6. Germline CDR1 is MNHEY and CDR2 is SVGEGT. The CDR3 loop spans 16 amino acids. The CDR3: CASSYVTFSGANVLTF.